This T cell receptor beta chain was identified in a study of identical twins. The study's findings and limits: Fewer insertions marked abundant cord blood beta clonotypes; young adult naive trended weakly, memory not at all. Low generation-probability sequences were in excess among twin-shared out-of-frame alpha sequences. Weaker excess twin sharing was observed in beta out-of-frame sequences.

Notes on this clonotype: The antigen is undetermined.

Template switching supplied a universal primer site; unique molecular identifiers were carried on the cDNA. TCRdb independently ran MiXCR on the 5' RACE reads; one entry per CDR3 protein. The data hold approximately 530,000 distinct CDR3 sequences, with 20% to 25% observed a single time. V was shortened by 3 bases and J by 6 bases, with 18 bases between the two germline ends. Germline CDR1 and CDR2: LGHNA and YNFKEQ. The CDR3 consists of 16 residues. This same sample was also part of a study on yellow fever vaccine responses in identical twins.

Material: CD4+ T cells sorted from blood. This TCR derives from a young woman in good health. The chain couples TRBV4-2 to TRBJ2-1; D is uncertain. The CDR3 protein is CASSHNPMISANEQFF. The CDR3 DNA sequence: TGTGCCAGCAGCCACAACCCAATGATTTCCGCCAATGAGCAGTTCTTC.